The 3 T cell receptor beta chains below were found in one sample sequenced in a study of blood T cell repertoires in COVID-19. Sequencing was performed with immunoSEQ multiplex PCR; in TCRdb, only in-frame clones are kept and a portion is missing. In the table there are fewer than 300,000 clones, roughly four fifths of which are singletons. Sequencing was done on a sample of PBMCs or T cells enriched from blood (not recorded which). These receptors came from a man aged 40-49 years who had been exposed to COVID-19.

The rearrangement links TRBV1 to TRBJ2-1; the tabulated D call, TRBD2, remains unverified against the DNA. TRBV1 is designated a pseudogene. The CDR3 spans 20 residues. This chain's CDR3 is CTSSPRAGTSGRSSYNEQFF. The CDR3 region has the DNA TGCACCAGCAGCCCACGCGCGGGGACTAGCGGGAGGTCCTCCTACAATGAGCAGTTCTTC.

CDR3 in DNA: TGCAGCGTTGAAGAATCGGTTGGAAACACCATATATTTT. The encoded protein is CSVEESVGNTIYF. The V gene is TRBV29-1, the J gene TRBJ1-3; no definite D call. CDR3 size: 13 residues. Germline V gives CDR1 SQVTM, CDR2 ANQGSEA. Trimming stripped 0 bases from V and 3 bases from J, with 6 bases between.

This chain joins TRBV19 and TRBJ2-7; 7 nucleotides agree with TRBD2. In germline, CDR1 is LNHDA, CDR2 SQIVND (reference sequence). This CDR3 has 15 amino acids. The V segment lost 6 bases and the J segment 0 bases; nucleotides outside the gene matches: 8. This chain's CDR3 is CASRAIAGASYEQYF. The DNA of the CDR3 is TGTGCCAGTAGGGCCATTGCGGGAGCCTCCTACGAGCAGTACTTC.